The 3 T cell receptor beta chains listed next were all sequenced from one sample in a study of cytomegalovirus exposure and HLA in healthy donors. In the PCR, 60 Vbeta and 13 Jbeta primers were used. TCRdb keeps only in-frame clones here, not all; method: immunoSEQ multiplex PCR. The sample lists about 140,000 clones, about 80% seen once, with around 4.3% in the top ten. The sample was PBMCs. The receptors were gathered from a man aged 40-50 years in good health and CMV-seropositive.

This chain uses TRBV6-5 with TRBJ2-5; TRBD1 might be the D (6 bases). Trimming removed 7 bases from V and 9 bases from J, with 15 bases in between. CDR1 is MNHEY, CDR2 SVGAGI, per germline. The CDR3 covers 12 residues. CDR3 coding DNA: TGTGCCAGCACCGGGACACCACCGGCCCAGTACTTC. Translated, it gives CASTGTPPAQYF.

The V gene is TRBV25-1, the J gene TRBJ1-2; 10 nucleotides align to TRBD1. The CDR3 extends over 16 amino acids. Looked up from germline, CDR1 is MGHDK and CDR2 is SYGVNS. J was trimmed by 4 bases and V by 3 bases; bases with no gene match: 8. The CDR3 DNA follows: TGTGCCAGCAGTGATACCGGGACAGGGGAGGCCTATGGCTACACCTTC. Translation gives CASSDTGTGEAYGYTF.

The rearrangement uses TRBV7-3 and TRBJ2-1; 10 nucleotides agree with TRBD2. Germline assignment: CDR1 SGHTA and CDR2 FQGTGA. V gave up 5 bases and J gave up 4 bases; unmatched junction bases: 8. The CDR3 loop spans 16 amino acids. Here the CDR3 DNA reads TGTGCCAGCAGCCTTTCCGGGACTAGCGCTTACAATGAGCAGTTCTTC. It specifies CASSLSGTSAYNEQFF.